This T cell receptor (beta chain) came from a study of T cells in Graves' hyperthyroidism and ophthalmopathy. Study-level findings and limits: Also found in blood were most expanded thyroid clonotypes above 0.001.

On this clonotype itself: Its antigen is currently unknown.

It was uncontrolled infection, other autoimmune disease, pregnancy or lactation that excluded patients. This CDR3 is 14 amino acids long. Looked up from germline, CDR1 is LNHNV and CDR2 is YYDKDF (reference sequence). V was clipped by 3 bases and J by 9 bases, with 12 bases between them. Amplification of TCR beta CDR3 regions was performed using RNA transcripts as template. The primer set for the first-round RT-PCR of the TCR CDR3 was HTBI. One entry per CDR3 protein results from TCRdb running MiXCR on the multiplex PCR reads. The table has approximately 600,000 distinct CDR3 sequences, roughly 16% seen once.

Sequenced sample: blood. This sequence joins TRBV15 and TRBJ1-6; D unclear. The source of this sequence is a woman in her twenties or thirties with Graves' hyperthyroidism. The chain's CDR3 is CATSSRVGVSPLHF. The CDR3 nucleotides read TGTGCCACCAGCAGTAGGGTCGGAGTTTCACCCCTCCACTTT.